The 4 T cell receptor beta chains below come from one sample, sequenced in a study of blood T cell repertoires in COVID-19. The assay was immunoSEQ multiplex PCR, and TCRdb's table has in-frame clones only and misses some. The table includes roughly 150,000 clones, about four fifths detected once. Sequenced sample: peripheral blood. These receptors all come from a man in his sixties with active or convalescent COVID-19.

This clone is a singleton in its sample. This rearrangement joins TRBV28 to TRBJ2-5, with D maybe TRBD2 (6 bases). Germline-derived CDR1 and CDR2 are MDHEN and SYDVKM. CDR3 length: 14 residues. V was pared by 5 bases and J by 4 bases, with 14 bases between. In nucleotides, the CDR3 is TGTGCCAGCAGTGACGGAGGGGACGGAGAGACCCAGTACTTC. It yields the protein CASSDGGDGETQYF.

This chain joins TRBV6-5 and TRBJ2-5; TRBD1 agrees at 7 bases. The CDR3 totals 14 residues. The V segment lost 4 bases and the J segment 2 bases; nucleotides outside the gene matches: 4. The V gene's germline CDR1 is MNHEY and CDR2 SVGAGI. The chain's CDR3 is CASSSTGYQETQYF. The CDR3 region has the DNA TGTGCCAGCAGTTCGACAGGGTATCAAGAGACCCAGTACTTC.

V usage is TRBV25-1 and J usage is TRBJ1-1; tentative D call: TRBD1 (6 bases). Germline-derived CDR1 and CDR2 are MGHDK and SYGVNS. The CDR3 has 17 amino acids. The V end lost 3 bases, the J end lost 1 base, and 18 bases lay between the germline ends. The CDR3 is CASSDRPGAGENTEAFF. The CDR3 DNA sequence: TGTGCCAGCAGTGATCGACCCGGGGCAGGGGAGAACACTGAAGCTTTCTTT.

The CDR3 loop reads CSVERLAGRGADTQYF. The CDR3 region has the DNA TGCAGCGTTGAACGACTAGCGGGACGAGGGGCAGATACGCAGTATTTT. The rearrangement uses TRBV29-1 and TRBJ2-3; 11 bases map to TRBD2. From germline, CDR1 is SQVTM and CDR2 ANQGSEA. The CDR3 length is 16 residues. V shed 2 bases and J 4 bases; nucleotides not matched to a gene: 8.